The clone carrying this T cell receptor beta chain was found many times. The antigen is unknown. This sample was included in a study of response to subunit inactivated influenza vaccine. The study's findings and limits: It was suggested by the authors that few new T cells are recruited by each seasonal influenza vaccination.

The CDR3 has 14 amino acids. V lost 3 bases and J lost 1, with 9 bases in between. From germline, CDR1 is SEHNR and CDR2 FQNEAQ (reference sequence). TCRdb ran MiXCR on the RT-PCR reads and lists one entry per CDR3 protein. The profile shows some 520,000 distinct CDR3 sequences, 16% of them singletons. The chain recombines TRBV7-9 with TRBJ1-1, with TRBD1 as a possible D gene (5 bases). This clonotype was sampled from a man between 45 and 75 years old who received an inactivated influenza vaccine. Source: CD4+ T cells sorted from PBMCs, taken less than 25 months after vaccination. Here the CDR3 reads CASSLGGPNTEAFF. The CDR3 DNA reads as TGTGCCAGCAGCTTGGGGGGTCCGAACACTGAAGCTTTCTTT.